A single sample is the source of the 14 T cell receptor beta chains below, sequenced in a study of blood T cell repertoires in COVID-19. Repertoires were generated with immunoSEQ multiplex PCR, while TCRdb's copy carries only in-frame clones and drops some. The sample records about 130,000 clones, over 65% being singletons. The material sequenced was PBMCs or T cells enriched from blood (not recorded which). Source of these receptors: a woman in her forties or fifties who had recovered from COVID-19.

This chain connects TRBV4-2 to TRBJ1-5; D call uncertain. The germline V gene has CDR1 LGHNA and CDR2 YNFKEQ. V was pared by 0 bases and J by 5 bases, with 14 bases between. This CDR3 is 16 amino acids long. The CDR3 sequence is CASSQEVIGRYQPQHF. CDR3 coding DNA: TGTGCCAGCAGCCAAGAAGTAATCGGGAGATATCAGCCCCAGCATTTT.

This clone was recorded a few times. The chain joins TRBV5-8 to TRBJ2-7; D remains ambiguous. V was shortened by 7 bases and J by 0 bases, with 14 bases between the two germline ends. Germline CDR1 reads SGHTS; CDR2 reads YDEGEE. The CDR3 is made up of 14 amino acids. The DNA of the CDR3 is TGTGCCAGCGGGCGCACTTTCCGCTCCTACGAGCAGTACTTC. Its translation: CASGRTFRSYEQYF.

A single count supports this clone. The rearrangement uses TRBV5-1 and TRBJ1-4; 9 nucleotides match TRBD1. Germline CDR1 SGHRS, CDR2 YFSETQ. Losses at the gene ends were 4 bases for V and 0 bases for J; bases not matched to a gene: 10. This CDR3 comprises 18 residues. CDR3 DNA: TGCGCCAGCAGCCAGCAGGGACAGGGAATATCAACTAATGAAAAACTGTTTTTT. This gives the protein CASSQQGQGISTNEKLFF.

The chain carries TRBV12-3 or TRBV12-4 and TRBJ1-5, with 7 nucleotides matching TRBD1. With 5 bases clipped from V and 15 bases from J, the junction kept 10 bases outside the gene matches. The CDR3 contains 12 residues. CDR3 loop: CASSRDRQGGHF. The DNA of the CDR3 is TGTGCCAGCAGTCGGGACCGACAGGGAGGGCATTTT.

V and J are TRBV7-3 and TRBJ1-2; perhaps TRBD1 as D (5 bases). CDR3 length: 13 amino acids. The germline CDR1 and CDR2 sequences are SGHTA and FQGTGA. Trimming stripped 1 base from V and 6 bases from J, with 9 bases between. The CDR3 is CASSLIDSHGYTF. The CDR3 region has the DNA TGTGCCAGCAGCTTAATTGACAGCCATGGCTACACCTTC.

The chain recombines TRBV6-5 with TRBJ1-2; 7 bases map to TRBD1. The germline V gene encodes CDR1 MNHEY and CDR2 SVGAGI. CDR3 length equals 15 residues. Unmatched junction bases numbered 4, after V lost 0 bases and J lost 3 bases. DNA of the CDR3: TGTGCCAGCAGTTACTCGAGACAGGGCGACTATGGCTACACCTTC. It yields the protein CASSYSRQGDYGYTF.

V gene TRBV5-1 combines with J gene TRBJ1-2; 8 bases line up with TRBD1. The trim removed 4 bases at V and 4 bases at J, leaving 9 bases unmatched. This CDR3 contains 15 residues. Germline V gene data show CDR1 as SGHRS and CDR2 as YFSETQ. This CDR3 is CASSPGQAFFYGYTF. The DNA of the CDR3 is TGCGCCAGCAGCCCGGGACAGGCCTTTTTCTATGGCTACACCTTC.

The chain carries TRBV15 and TRBJ2-7, with 11 positions matching TRBD1. Germline V gene sequence: CDR1 LNHNV, CDR2 YYDKDF (reference sequence). The V segment lost 0 bases and the J segment 7 bases; nucleotides outside the gene matches: 11. The CDR3 contains 17 residues. The CDR3 here is CATSRDRGTGGQGEQYF. CDR3 DNA sequence: TGTGCCACCAGCAGAGATCGGGGGACAGGGGGACAGGGTGAGCAGTACTTC.

This clone appeared a single time. The genes are TRBV27 and TRBJ2-1, with D possibly being TRBD1 (6 bases). Trimming removed 6 bases from V and 3 bases from J, with 9 bases in between. This CDR3 contains 13 residues. The germline V gene encodes CDR1 MNHEY and CDR2 SMNVEV (reference sequence). The CDR3, as DNA: TGTGCCAGCAGGAAACAGGGCTACAATGAGCAGTTCTTC. Its protein product is CASRKQGYNEQFF.

V gene TRBV2 combines with J gene TRBJ2-7; weak D call: TRBD1 (6 bases). CDR3 length: 14 amino acids. Germline CDR1 is SNHLY and CDR2 is FYNNEI. V lost 6 bases to trimming and J lost 3 bases, with 15 bases between them. CDR3 sequence (DNA): TGTGCCAGCAGGATAGACAGGACAGTCTACGAGCAGTACGTC. Its translation: CASRIDRTVYEQYV.

V and J are TRBV27 and TRBJ1-1; 9 bases agree with TRBD1. V lost 5 bases to trimming and J lost 4 bases; unmatched junction nucleotides: 8. Per germline, CDR1 MNHEY and CDR2 SMNVEV (reference sequence). The CDR3 runs to 15 residues. This CDR3 reads CASSLWGQGSTEAFF. The DNA of the CDR3 is TGTGCCAGCAGTCTATGGGGACAGGGAAGCACTGAAGCTTTCTTT.

The V call is TRBV5-5, the J call TRBJ1-6, with TRBD1 matching 8 bases. Trimming took 4 bases from V and 0 from J; bases not matched to a gene: 9. The CDR3 extends over 18 amino acids. Germline CDR1 and CDR2: SGHKS and YYEKEE (reference sequence). Here the CDR3 reads CASSIRGPRSSYNSPLHF. DNA of the CDR3: TGTGCCAGCAGCATCAGGGGGCCGAGGAGCTCCTATAATTCACCCCTCCACTTT.

The V and J genes are TRBV6-5 and TRBJ1-5; 7 bases map to TRBD1. From germline, CDR1 is MNHEY and CDR2 SVGAGI. The CDR3 is 14 amino acids. The V and J ends lost 5 bases and 5 bases, in that order; junction bases with no gene match: 6. The CDR3 spells CASSRQGRDQPQHF. The CDR3 region has the DNA TGTGCCAGCAGTCGACAGGGCAGGGATCAGCCCCAGCATTTT.

This clone showed up just a few times. This chain joins TRBV18 and TRBJ2-5; 9 positions agree with TRBD2. The CDR3 sequence is 15 residues long. The J segment lost 5 bases and the V segment lost 2 bases, leaving 6 bases of the junction unmatched. Germline lookup yields CDR1 KGHSH and CDR2 LQKENI. This CDR3 is CASSPGLAGDETQYF. CDR3 nucleotide sequence: TGTGCCAGCTCACCAGGTTTAGCGGGGGATGAGACCCAGTACTTC.